One sample yielded the 30 T cell receptor beta chains listed below, sequenced in a study of tumour-infiltrating T cells in Burkitt lymphoma. Measured with immunoSEQ multiplex PCR; TCRdb has only the in-frame clones, and not every one. Here the sample spans about 6,600 clones, 70% to 90% being singletons. Sequenced: tumor tissue. The receptors stem from a human donor with Burkitt lymphoma.

This rearrangement joins TRBV2 to TRBJ2-7; 8 bases are a match to TRBD2. Germline values: CDR1 SNHLY, CDR2 FYNNEI. V was clipped by 6 bases and J by 2 bases; unmatched bases: 6. This CDR3 has 14 amino acids. The CDR3 region is CASRLAGGPYEQYF. CDR3 in DNA: TGTGCCAGCAGGTTGGCGGGGGGACCCTACGAGCAGTACTTC. The full variable domain, its missing parts supplied by reference TRBV2 and TRBJ2-7, is EPEVTQTPSHQVTQMGQEVILRCVPISNHLYFYWYRQILGQKVEFLVSFYNNEISEKSEIFDDQFSVERPDGSNFTLKIRSTKLEDSAMYFCASRLAGGPYEQYFGPGTRLTVT.

This rearrangement joins TRBV11-2 to TRBJ2-3; D possibly corresponds to TRBD1 (5 bases). The V and J ends lost 5 bases and 6 bases respectively, with 9 bases between them. Germline V gives CDR1 SGHAT, CDR2 FQNNGV. This CDR3 comprises 12 residues. The CDR3 bases are TGTGCCAGCAGCATAGGGGCGGATACGCAGTATTTT. Amino acids: CASSIGADTQYF.

The rearrangement uses TRBV5-1 and TRBJ2-7, with 7 bases lining up with TRBD1. This CDR3 region has 13 residues. Trimming took 4 bases from V and 8 from J; bases not matched to a gene: 9. Per the germline V gene, CDR1 is SGHRS and CDR2 is YFSETQ. CDR3 sequence reads: CASSTLQGSQQYF. In DNA form, the CDR3 reads TGCGCCAGCAGCACATTACAGGGGAGCCAGCAGTACTTC. Complete variable domain (other parts from reference TRBV5-1 and TRBJ2-7): KAGVTQTPRYLIKTRGQQVTLSCSPISGHRSVSWYQQTPGQGLQFLFEYFSETQRNKGNFPGRFSGRQFSNSRSEMNVSTLELGDSALYLCASSTLQGSQQYFGPGTRLTVT.

A word on this clone: A much larger clone lies a single base off, so this may be a read error. The same CDR3 can be traced to other DNA sequences in this sample. The chain employs TRBV7-9 and TRBJ2-5; 8 nucleotides align to TRBD1. The germline V gene has CDR1 SEHNR and CDR2 FQNEAQ (reference sequence). The CDR3 length is 16 residues. V trimming: 8 bases; J trimming: 3 bases; junction bases outside the gene matches: 14. For the CDR3, the DNA is TGTGCCAGCCGTCCTGGTGACTACAGGGGGGAAGAGACCCAGTACTTC. Protein sequence: CASRPGDYRGEETQYF.

The genes are TRBV6-5 and TRBJ1-1, with D perhaps TRBD1 (5 bases). This CDR3 has 13 amino acids. Trimming removed 4 bases from V and 1 base from J, with 7 bases in between. Germline CDR1 and CDR2: MNHEY and SVGAGI. The DNA for the CDR3 is TGTGCCAGCAGTTTGACAGCGAACACTGAAGCTTTCTTT. Amino acid sequence: CASSLTANTEAFF.

The V call is TRBV18, the J call TRBJ1-4; D call uncertain. The germline V and J ends were trimmed by 1 base and 6 bases, with 18 bases remaining between them. The CDR3 runs to 17 residues. In germline, CDR1 is KGHSH, CDR2 LQKENI. CDR3 residues: CASSPRSTSGRDEKLFF. The CDR3 bases are TGTGCCAGCTCACCACGCTCTACATCGGGTAGGGATGAAAAACTGTTTTTT.

The genes are TRBV6-1 and TRBJ2-1; no clear D gene. Between the trimmed V and J ends, which lost 0 bases and 11 bases, there was a span of 11 bases. The CDR3 has 13 amino acids. CDR1 is MNHNS, CDR2 SASEGT, per germline. As DNA, the CDR3 is TGTGCCAGCAGTGAAGCGCTTCGAGCGAAGCAGTTCTTC. Protein sequence: CASSEALRAKQFF.

In this sample, this clone is medium-sized. The chain is built from TRBV7-8 and TRBJ2-7, with D possibly being TRBD1 (6 bases). The germline V gene has CDR1 SGHVS and CDR2 FQNEAQ. The length of the CDR3 is 13 residues. The V end was cut by 1 base, the J end by 2 bases, with 6 bases between. Written as DNA, the CDR3 is TGTGCCAGCAGCTTAGGGACAGCCTACGAGCAGTACTTC. Encoded protein: CASSLGTAYEQYF.

The genes are TRBV19 and TRBJ2-7; TRBD2 matches at 9 bases. The CDR3 runs to 16 residues. The junction had 8 bases not matched to a gene; V was cut back by 3 bases and J by 2 bases. Germline loops: CDR1 LNHDA, CDR2 SQIVND (reference sequence). In nucleotides, the CDR3 is TGTGCCAGTAGTATCCTAGCGGGAATAGGGACCTACGAGCAGTACTTC. Its translation: CASSILAGIGTYEQYF.

J is TRBJ2-3 and V is TRBV6-4, with D perhaps given as TRBD1 or TRBD2 (5 bases each). The V end was cut by 2 bases, the J end by 3 bases, with 12 bases between. From germline, CDR1 is MRHNA and CDR2 SNTAGT. The length of the CDR3 is 15 residues. CDR3 residues: CASSDEWGGTDTQYF. In nucleotides, the CDR3 is TGTGCCAGCAGTGACGAGTGGGGCGGGACAGATACGCAGTATTTT.

The rearrangement links TRBV7-9 to TRBJ2-1, with D possibly TRBD2 on 5 matching bases. Germline V gene lookup returns CDR1 SEHNR and CDR2 FQNEAQ (reference sequence). The CDR3 has 13 amino acids. The V end lost 5 bases, the J end lost 8 bases, and 13 bases lay between the germline ends. CDR3 protein: CASSPREGDEQFF. The CDR3 DNA follows: TGTGCCAGCAGCCCCCGAGAGGGAGATGAGCAGTTCTTC.

The chain combines TRBV14 with TRBJ1-1; D is possibly TRBD1 (6 bases). Germline loops: CDR1 SGHDN, CDR2 FVKESK. This CDR3 has 15 residues. V shed 5 bases and J shed 0 bases, with 13 bases lying between them. The CDR3 region has the DNA TGTGCCAGCAGCACACAACAGGGACTGAACACTGAAGCTTTCTTT. Residues: CASSTQQGLNTEAFF.

This clone is a singleton in its sample. V and J are TRBV29-1 and TRBJ1-2; no clear D. Germline assignment: CDR1 SQVTM and CDR2 ANQGSEA. Trimming removed 4 bases at V and 2 bases at J, with 11 bases between. This CDR3 has 13 residues. The CDR3 DNA is TGCAGCGTTGTAAGTTGGGAGAACTATGGCTACACCTTC. It yields the protein CSVVSWENYGYTF.

CDR3 DNA sequence: TGCGCCAGCAGCTTGGCCGTCAATCAGCCCCAGCATTTT. Residues: CASSLAVNQPQHF. The genes are TRBV5-1 and TRBJ1-5; D is unclear. The CDR3 is 13 residues long. Germline V CDR1 and CDR2: SGHRS, YFSETQ. The germline V and J ends were trimmed by 0 bases and 3 bases, with 4 bases remaining between them.

The chain combines TRBV5-1 with TRBJ2-3; D is undetermined. Between the trimmed V and J ends, which lost 0 bases and 6 bases, there was a span of 8 bases. The CDR3 runs 13 residues. Germline V lookup: CDR1 SGHRS, CDR2 YFSETQ. The CDR3 sequence is CASSLVLSDTQYF. Written as DNA, the CDR3 is TGCGCCAGCAGCTTGGTGTTATCGGATACGCAGTATTTT. Drawing the rest from reference TRBV5-1 and TRBJ2-3, the complete variable domain is KAGVTQTPRYLIKTRGQQVTLSCSPISGHRSVSWYQQTPGQGLQFLFEYFSETQRNKGNFPGRFSGRQFSNSRSEMNVSTLELGDSALYLCASSLVLSDTQYFGPGTRLTVL.

The CDR3 region is CASRPLLGGANEQFF. In nucleotides, the CDR3 is TGTGCCAGCAGGCCGCTCCTCGGGGGGGCAAATGAGCAGTTCTTC. The V gene is TRBV6-5, the J gene TRBJ2-1; the match to TRBD2 covers 8 bases. Unmatched junction bases numbered 11, after V lost 6 bases and J lost 7 bases. This CDR3 region has 15 residues. The germline V gene encodes CDR1 MNHEY and CDR2 SVGAGI.

V gene TRBV19 combines with J gene TRBJ2-6; D gene uncertain. Trimming left V 1 base short and J 1 base short, with 14 bases between. This CDR3 contains 18 residues. CDR1 is LNHDA, CDR2 SQIVND, per germline (reference sequence). The CDR3 here is CASSIGPEVGSGANVLTF. The CDR3, as DNA: TGTGCCAGTAGTATAGGCCCCGAGGTTGGTTCTGGGGCCAACGTCCTGACTTTC.

This rearrangement joins TRBV5-4 to TRBJ2-7, with TRBD2 identical over 9 bases. The V segment lost 5 bases and the J segment 3 bases; nucleotides outside the gene matches: 12. Germline V lookup: CDR1 SGHNT, CDR2 YYREEE (reference sequence). The CDR3 is 16 residues long. CDR3 bases: TGTGCCAGCAGTCCCCTAGCGGGGAGTACGCACTACGAGCAGTACTTC. Its protein is CASSPLAGSTHYEQYF.

The chain employs TRBV9 and TRBJ1-1; 7 nucleotides match TRBD1. The V segment lost 2 bases and the J segment 2 bases; nucleotides outside the gene matches: 3. There are 14 residues in the CDR3. Germline-derived CDR1 and CDR2 are SGDLS and YYNGEE. In DNA, the CDR3 is TGTGCCAGCAGCGTCGGGACAGCAAACACTGAAGCTTTCTTT. Its translation is CASSVGTANTEAFF. The full variable domain, rest sourced from reference TRBV9 and TRBJ1-1, is DSGVTQTPKHLITATGQRVTLRCSPRSGDLSVYWYQQSLDQGLQFLIQYYNGEERAKGNILERFSAQQFPDLHSELNLSSLELGDSALYFCASSVGTANTEAFFGQGTRLTVV.

This clone has only a few counts. The chain carries TRBV30 and TRBJ2-3, with D hard to call. V lost 3 bases to trimming and J lost 2 bases, with 12 bases between them. The CDR3 is 14 amino acids. CDR1 GTSNPN and CDR2 SVGIG come from the germline V gene (reference sequence). The CDR3 nucleotides read TGTGCCTGGAGCCTCCTGAGTGTCACAGATACGCAGTATTTT. Its translation: CAWSLLSVTDTQYF.

The chain links TRBV13 to TRBJ2-5, with 7 bases that match TRBD1. Trimming took 2 bases from V and 4 from J; bases not matched to a gene: 7. CDR3 length: 15 amino acids. CDR1 PRHDT and CDR2 FYEKMQ come from the germline V gene (reference sequence). As DNA, the CDR3 is TGTGCCAGCAGCTTATCAGGGGGATATGGAGAGACCCAGTACTTC. It specifies CASSLSGGYGETQYF.

The rearrangement joins TRBV5-1 to TRBJ1-1; D is uncertain. Germline-derived CDR1 and CDR2 are SGHRS and YFSETQ. Trimming cost V 3 bases and J 8 bases, with 11 bases left between them. The CDR3 loop spans 12 amino acids. In DNA form, the CDR3 reads TGCGCCAGCAGCTGGGAGGGCCGGGAAGCTTTCTTT. Amino acid sequence: CASSWEGREAFF.

The sample holds a few counts of this clone. The chain is built from TRBV7-2 and TRBJ1-1; weak D call: TRBD1 (6 bases). The CDR3 extends over 14 amino acids. Germline CDR1 SGHTA, CDR2 FQGNSA. V was clipped by 0 bases and J by 5 bases, with 10 bases between them. CDR3 sequence (DNA): TGTGCCAGCAGCTTAGCAGGGGGGAGAACTGAAGCTTTCTTT. Amino acids: CASSLAGGRTEAFF.

The chain has TRBV5-4 and TRBJ1-6; a weak D match, TRBD1 (6 bases). The CDR3 runs to 14 residues. The germline V gene encodes CDR1 SGHNT and CDR2 YYREEE (reference sequence). Trimming removed 4 bases at V and 9 bases at J, with 14 bases between. DNA of the CDR3: TGTGCCAGCAGCCAGGAGGGGGGGACTTCACCCCTCCACTTT. Encoded protein: CASSQEGGTSPLHF.

The chain recombines TRBV15 with TRBJ2-7; perhaps TRBD2 as D (6 bases). V dropped 1 base and J dropped 3 bases, with 7 bases sitting between them. The length of the CDR3 is 13 residues. Germline V gene data show CDR1 as LNHNV and CDR2 as YYDKDF (reference sequence). The CDR3 reads CATSRGLVYEQYF. DNA of the CDR3: TGTGCCACCAGCAGAGGACTAGTCTACGAGCAGTACTTC.

The chain couples TRBV28 to TRBJ1-2; D unresolved. The V gene lost 3 bases and the J gene lost 0 bases, with 8 bases spanning the gap. This CDR3 spans 14 amino acids. The germline V gene encodes CDR1 MDHEN and CDR2 SYDVKM. CDR3 bases: TGTGCCAGCAGTTTGGCCCGAGCTAACTATGGCTACACCTTC. Translating gives CASSLARANYGYTF.

The CDR3 here is CASSLAGGNTIYF. The CDR3 coding sequence is TGTGCCAGCAGCTTGGCCGGGGGAAACACCATATATTTT. The chain carries TRBV5-5 and TRBJ1-3; D unclear. V lost 0 bases, J lost 4 bases, and 5 bases lay in between. The CDR3 sequence is 13 residues long. Germline V gene lookup returns CDR1 SGHKS and CDR2 YYEKEE (reference sequence).

The chain has TRBV29-1 and TRBJ2-7, with 8 bases that match TRBD1. V was clipped by 5 bases and J by 6 bases; unmatched bases: 12. This CDR3 contains 14 residues. Germline CDR1 and CDR2: SQVTM and ANQGSEA. Here the CDR3 DNA reads TGCAGCGTTTTTCAGGGGGCTACTGGTCTCGAGCAGTACTTC. Amino acids: CSVFQGATGLEQYF.

V is TRBV2 and J is TRBJ1-1, with D possibly matching TRBD1 (5 bases). Trimming left V 8 bases short and J 2 bases short, with 12 bases between. CDR3 length equals 13 residues. Looked up from germline, CDR1 is SNHLY and CDR2 is FYNNEI. The CDR3 bases are TGTGCCAGCCAACAGGCCATAAACACTGAAGCTTTCTTT. This encodes CASQQAINTEAFF.

This clone was seen more than once but under ten times. The chain links TRBV7-2 to TRBJ2-1; the D gene is possibly TRBD2 (6 bases). In germline, CDR1 is SGHTA, CDR2 FQGNSA. V was clipped by 5 bases and J by 2 bases, with 13 bases between them. This CDR3 is 15 amino acids long. The CDR3 nucleotides read TGTGCCAGCAGCCTCGGGACTTTTGCCTACAATGAGCAGTTCTTC. It encodes CASSLGTFAYNEQFF.